These 22 T cell receptor beta chains were all obtained from the same sample, sequenced in a study of CD8+CD57+ T cells in acquired aplastic anemia (dated by TCRdb to 2016 to 2019). Sequencing was performed on an Illumina HiSeq 2000. Genomic DNA was used as template for profiling of TCR beta VDJ combinations and CDR3 sequences. TCRdb trimmed the raw reads at Q25, called clones with MiXCR and kept productive beta chains. Every distinct CDR3 protein forms one entry, paired with its most common genes and DNA. For this sample there are 400,000 to 450,000 distinct CDR3 sequences; 65% to 75% appear just once. The ten largest account for under 4.5% of the sample. Sequenced input: sorted CD4+, CD8+, or CD8+CD57+ T cells (not recorded which) from PBMCs. All receptors come from a human donor in good health, serving as a control.

V usage is TRBV7-8 and J usage is TRBJ2-7; the D gene is possibly TRBD1 (6 bases). Germline V gene sequence: CDR1 SGHVS, CDR2 FQNEAQ. The germline V and J ends were trimmed by 5 bases and 2 bases, with 13 bases remaining between them. The CDR3 has 14 residues. The CDR3 sequence is CASSVRDIAYEQYF. As DNA, the CDR3 is TGTGCCAGCAGCGTAAGGGACATTGCCTACGAGCAGTACTTC.

This clonotype was recorded many times. This chain joins TRBV6-6 and TRBJ1-1; TRBD1 is a possible D gene (6 bases). CDR3 size: 15 residues. Trimming removed 6 bases at V and 5 bases at J, with 19 bases between. Germline assignment: CDR1 MNHNY and CDR2 SVGAGI (reference sequence). The CDR3 DNA reads TGTGCCAGCAGCCCCACTCGGGACATCTCGACTGAAGCTTTCTTT. Translated, it gives CASSPTRDISTEAFF.

This clonotype was observed a few times. This chain connects TRBV2 to TRBJ2-7, with D unclear. The length of the CDR3 is 13 residues. Germline V gives CDR1 SNHLY, CDR2 FYNNEI. V was trimmed by 2 bases and J by 4 bases, leaving 9 bases between them. CDR3 residues: CASSETPLYEQYF. In DNA form, the CDR3 reads TGTGCCAGCAGTGAAACCCCGTTATACGAGCAGTACTTC.

This clonotype came up a few times. The rearrangement uses TRBV29-1 and TRBJ1-1, with no clear D. Deletions cut 4 bases from V and 1 base from J, with 13 bases between. Germline V CDR1 and CDR2: SQVTM, ANQGSEA. The CDR3 extends over 14 amino acids. CDR3 amino acids: CSVVYRDPNTEAFF. DNA for the CDR3: TGCAGCGTTGTTTACCGGGATCCGAACACTGAAGCTTTCTTT.

This chain connects TRBV7-2 to TRBJ1-1, with D perhaps matching TRBD1 (5 bases). Trimming pared 1 base from V and 14 bases from J, leaving 23 bases between. Germline values: CDR1 SGHTA, CDR2 FQGNSA. The CDR3 is 15 residues long. The CDR3 sequence: CASSLVGGLETEDFF. CDR3 DNA: TGTGCCAGCAGCTTAGTCGGGGGGTTAGAGACTGAGGACTTCTTT.

Of note for this clonotype: The junction shows a germline mismatch at one end, possibly a read error. This chain connects TRBV7-4 to TRBJ2-2; the D gene is possibly TRBD2 (5 bases). The CDR3 extends over 15 amino acids. Germline assignment: CDR1 SGHVT and CDR2 SQSDAQ. The CDR3 is CASSLGNGTPGELFF. The CDR3, as DNA: TGTGCCAGCAGCTTAGGTAACGGAACCCCCGGGGAACTGTTTTTT.

The rearrangement uses TRBV9 and TRBJ2-2, with D possibly being TRBD1 or TRBD2 (5 bases each). The V and J ends lost 2 bases and 1 base respectively, with 9 bases between them. The CDR3 extends over 15 amino acids. The germline V gene has CDR1 SGDLS and CDR2 YYNGEE. CDR3 DNA sequence: TGTGCCAGCAGCGTGGGGGTAGAGAACACCGGGGAGCTGTTTTTT. Protein: CASSVGVENTGELFF.

The chain employs TRBV7-4 and TRBJ2-3; 8 bases line up with TRBD2. The ends lost 5 bases at V and 14 bases at J; junction bases unmatched: 18. Per germline, CDR1 SGHVT and CDR2 SQSDAQ. The CDR3 spans 15 residues. The CDR3 here is CASSRGKGRGALRYF. The DNA for the CDR3 is TGTGCCAGCAGCCGCGGTAAGGGGCGGGGGGCGCTCAGGTATTTT.

This clonotype was counted only a few times. A read error is possible here, since a much larger clone lies one base away. J is TRBJ1-5 and V is TRBV4-2; D ambiguous. This CDR3 is built from 16 residues. The germline gives CDR1 LGHNA, CDR2 YNFKEQ. The CDR3 DNA sequence: TGTGCCAGCAGCCCCCCGAGGAGGGCGATCGATCAGCCCGAGCATTTT. This encodes CASSPPRRAIDQPEHF.

This clonotype was observed at least ten times. This chain uses TRBV27 with TRBJ1-5; the D gene is possibly TRBD1 (6 bases). With 4 bases removed from V and 8 bases from J, the gap between germline ends came to 15 bases. The germline gives CDR1 MNHEY, CDR2 SMNVEV (reference sequence). The CDR3 totals 14 residues. Here the CDR3 DNA reads TGTGCCAGCAGTTACACAGGGAGGTTTGAGCCCCAGCATTTT. Its translation is CASSYTGRFEPQHF.

This clonotype was found many times. V gene TRBV12-3 or TRBV12-4 combines with J gene TRBJ2-1; no clear D gene. With 3 bases removed from V and 8 bases from J, the gap between germline ends came to 14 bases. The CDR3 is made up of 14 amino acids. The CDR3 loop reads CASSFSRSMDEQFF. In DNA, the CDR3 is TGTGCCAGCAGTTTCTCTAGGTCTATGGATGAGCAGTTCTTC.

The chain uses TRBV25-1 and TRBJ1-2; D unresolved. Germline V gene data show CDR1 as MGHDK and CDR2 as SYGVNS. Trimming cost V 2 bases and J 4 bases, with 11 bases left between them. The CDR3 totals 14 residues. Here the CDR3 reads CASSEMGVGYGYTF. CDR3 DNA: TGTGCCAGCAGTGAAATGGGAGTCGGCTATGGCTACACCTTC.

This clonotype appeared once. The chain employs TRBV24-1 and TRBJ2-2, with D possibly TRBD2 on 6 matching bases. The V gene lost 12 bases and the J gene lost 5 bases, with 18 bases spanning the gap. The CDR3 consists of 14 residues. In germline, CDR1 is KGHDR, CDR2 SFDVKD. This CDR3 is CAASAGQETGELFF. The DNA for the CDR3 is TGTGCCGCGAGTGCGGGGCAGGAGACCGGGGAGCTGTTTTTT.

The chain combines TRBV29-1 with TRBJ1-2; 8 bases match TRBD1. The junction had 3 bases not matched to a gene; V was cut back by 3 bases and J by 3 bases. Germline CDR1 reads SQVTM; CDR2 reads ANQGSEA. The CDR3 length is 13 residues. CDR3 protein: CSVDRTGYYGYTF. The CDR3 nucleotides are TGCAGCGTTGACAGGACAGGGTACTATGGCTACACCTTC.

This clonotype was seen ten or more times. The V call is TRBV3-1, the J call TRBJ2-7; D ambiguous. The CDR3 consists of 13 residues. Looked up from germline, CDR1 is LGHDT and CDR2 is YNNKEL (reference sequence). V gave up 0 bases and J gave up 3 bases, with 6 bases separating them. Here the CDR3 DNA reads TGTGCCAGCAGCCAAGACAGGAACTACGAGCAGTACTTC. This gives the protein CASSQDRNYEQYF.

The chain employs TRBV29-1 and TRBJ1-1; 8 bases are a match to TRBD1. This CDR3 is 17 amino acids long. Germline V CDR1 and CDR2: SQVTM, ANQGSEA. The ends lost 4 bases at V and 12 bases at J; junction bases unmatched: 25. The CDR3 reads CSVVPRGPSGANVLTFF. The CDR3, as DNA: TGCAGCGTTGTACCCAGGGGGCCCTCTGGGGCCAACGTCCTGACTTTCTTT.

The table lists this clonotype with a count of one. The rearrangement uses TRBV11-2 and TRBJ1-3, with D unclear. The CDR3 is 15 amino acids. Deletions cut 9 bases from V and 3 bases from J, with 18 bases between. In germline, CDR1 is SGHAT, CDR2 FQNNGV. CDR3 sequence (DNA): TGTGCCAGTAGCGTCGCTCACGACATTGGAAACACCATATATTTT. As protein: CASSVAHDIGNTIYF.

Comment on this clonotype: An end of the junction differs from the germline gene, which may be a read error. This chain joins TRBV2 and TRBJ1-5, with no clear D. Per germline, CDR1 SNHLY and CDR2 FYNNEI. This CDR3 is built from 13 residues. The CDR3 DNA reads TGTGCCAGCAGTGCAGTCAGACATCAGTACCACGGTTTT. It translates to CASSAVRHQYHGF.

With respect to this clonotype: An end of the junction differs from the germline gene, which may be a read error. This rearrangement joins TRBV5-1 to TRBJ1-2; 7 bases match TRBD1. The CDR3 totals 14 residues. Germline V gene lookup returns CDR1 SGHRS and CDR2 YFSETQ. The chain's CDR3 is CASSNRDSYDGYTF. Here the CDR3 DNA reads TGTGCCAGCAGCAATCGGGACAGCTACGATGGCTACACCTTC.

Of note for this clonotype: A junction boundary mismatches the germline segment, possibly from a read error. The chain links TRBV7-7 to TRBJ1-1; unclear D gene. CDR1 is SSHAT and CDR2 is FNYEAQ in the germline V gene (reference sequence). The CDR3 contains 17 residues. The CDR3 sequence is CASSFNRERRMNTEAFF. For the CDR3, the DNA is TGTGCTAGCAGCTTCAACCGGGAACGTCGGATGAACACTGAAGCTTTCTTT.

This clonotype has only a few counts. This chain's CDR3 is CATSDADRVGNEQFF. The CDR3 DNA reads TGTGCCACCAGTGATGCGGACAGGGTAGGCAATGAGCAGTTCTTC. J is TRBJ2-1 and V is TRBV24-1; 8 bases agree with TRBD1. After removal of 3 bases from V and 6 bases from J, the junction contained 6 bases not matched to a gene. This CDR3 contains 15 residues. Germline V gives CDR1 KGHDR, CDR2 SFDVKD.

Points on this clonotype: Since the CDR3 does not end with the conserved phenylalanine or tryptophan, this likely comes from a read error. Because the CDR3's place on the DNA is in doubt, the DNA is left out and the CDR3 is given as listed by TCRdb. The chain uses TRBV7-6 and TRBJ2-5; whether TRBD2, the table's D call, matches the DNA was not checked. The CDR3 contains 13 residues when both ends are counted. Germline V gene sequence: CDR1 SGHVS, CDR2 FNYEAQ. The CDR3 spells CASSEVASGANYG.